This T cell receptor beta chain was profiled in a study of spatial heterogeneity in lung cancer. Trimming removed 1 base from V and 0 bases from J, with 33 bases in between. Looked up from germline, CDR1 is KGHDR and CDR2 is SFDVKD. There are 23 residues in the CDR3. This clonotype was counted at least ten times. TCRdb redid the calling of the 5' RACE reads with MiXCR, one entry per CDR3 protein. The table lists about 38,000 distinct CDR3 sequences, roughly 8% of them singletons. Time point: sample taken at primary tumor resection. Unsorted samples of tumor, nontumor lung or frozen PBMC had their whole RNA sequenced.

The rearrangement joins TRBV24-1 to TRBJ2-7; D is perhaps TRBD1 or TRBD2 (8 bases each). This sequence was found in a male donor with early-stage non-small cell lung cancer. Material: PBMCs, obtained at surgery. Written as DNA, the CDR3 is TGTGCCACCAGTGATTTTTTCCGGTCAGGGGGCAGTTGGGAGCGGGAGAGCTCCTACGAGCAGTACGTC. Translated: CATSDFFRSGGSWERESSYEQYV.